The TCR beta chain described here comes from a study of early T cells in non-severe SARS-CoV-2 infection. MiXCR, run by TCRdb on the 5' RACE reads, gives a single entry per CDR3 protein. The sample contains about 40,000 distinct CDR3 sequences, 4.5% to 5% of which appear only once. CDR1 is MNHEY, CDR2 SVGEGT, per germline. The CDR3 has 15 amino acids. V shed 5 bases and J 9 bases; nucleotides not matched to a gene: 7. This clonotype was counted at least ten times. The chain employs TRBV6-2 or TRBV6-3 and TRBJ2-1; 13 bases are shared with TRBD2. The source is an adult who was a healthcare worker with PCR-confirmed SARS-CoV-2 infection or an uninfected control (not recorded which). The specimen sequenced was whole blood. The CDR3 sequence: CASSQLAGGPGEQFF. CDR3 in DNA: TGTGCCAGCAGTCAACTAGCGGGGGGGCCGGGTGAGCAGTTCTTC.